Given below is one T cell receptor beta chain in context. No conserved phenylalanine or tryptophan is present at the end of the CDR3, so a read error is the likely explanation. Preparation of the TCRbeta library involved a method that used unique molecular identifiers. TCRdb processed the PCR reads anew with MiXCR; each CDR3 protein has one entry. The sample carries about 250,000 distinct CDR3 sequences, under 30% recorded once. The data are from a study of T-cell reconstitution after alpha-beta-depleted transplantation in children. The CDR3 length is 18 residues. The V gene lost 0 bases and the J gene lost 1 base, with 18 bases spanning the gap. The germline CDR1 and CDR2 sequences are ENHRY and SYGVKD.

The TCR comes from a female patient aged 2-15 years who had a stem cell transplant for congenital amegakaryocytic thrombocytopenia, so the T cells may come from the graft donor. Sequenced here: PBMCs, mostly from graft donor cells, sampled 360 days after TCRalphabeta/CD19-depleted stem cell transplant. The V call is TRBV10-3, the J call TRBJ1-1; tentatively, D is TRBD1 (6 bases). The CDR3 protein is CAISESTLYRAGNTEAFC. CDR3 DNA: TGTGCCATCAGTGAGTCGACATTATACAGGGCTGGGAACACTGAAGCTTTCTGT.